One and the same sample provided the 7 T cell receptor beta chains below, sequenced in a study of shared clonotypes between healthy human individuals. Profiled with immunoSEQ multiplex PCR; TCRdb holds only in-frame clones, not every one. Among approximately 1.4 million clones listed, 95% to 99% were seen once. The specimen was naive CD4+ T cells sorted from blood. Subset: CD45RA+ positively selected. The source of these receptors is a man aged 25 to 40 in good health.

This clone was counted once. CDR3 sequence reads: CASSPSGRGGETQYF. The CDR3 DNA follows: TGTGCCAGCAGTCCCAGCGGGAGGGGAGGAGAGACCCAGTACTTC. The chain carries TRBV11-3 and TRBJ2-5; 10 nucleotides line up with TRBD2. Trimming at V came to 6 bases and at J to 4 bases, leaving 8 bases not matched to a gene. CDR1 and CDR2 (germline): SGHNT, YENEEA. The CDR3 is 15 amino acids.

The chain joins TRBV6-5 to TRBJ2-7; D remains unclear. Germline V lookup: CDR1 MNHEY, CDR2 SVGAGI. This CDR3 is built from 14 residues. The ends were cut back, 6 bases at V and 4 bases at J, with 16 bases in the middle. CDR3 sequence: CASSPTRTLYEQYF. The DNA of the CDR3 is TGTGCCAGCAGCCCAACACGGACCCTATACGAGCAGTACTTC.

V and J are TRBV2 and TRBJ2-4; D is uncertain. Germline assignment: CDR1 SNHLY and CDR2 FYNNEI. This CDR3 is built from 16 residues. Trimming pared 2 bases from V and 0 bases from J, leaving 11 bases between. CDR3 sequence: CASSERTELAKNIQYF. The CDR3 nucleotides are TGTGCCAGCAGTGAAAGGACCGAACTAGCCAAAAACATTCAGTACTTC.

This clone was seen only once. The chain is built from TRBV5-1 and TRBJ2-5; no firm D call. V lost 4 bases, J lost 0 bases, and 10 bases lay in between. The CDR3 has 14 amino acids. Germline V lookup: CDR1 SGHRS, CDR2 YFSETQ. CDR3 residues: CASSQQQYQETQYF. CDR3 nucleotide sequence: TGCGCCAGCAGCCAGCAACAGTACCAAGAGACCCAGTACTTC. The variable domain in full, with the rest retrieved from reference TRBV5-1 and TRBJ2-5, is KAGVTQTPRYLIKTRGQQVTLSCSPISGHRSVSWYQQTPGQGLQFLFEYFSETQRNKGNFPGRFSGRQFSNSRSEMNVSTLELGDSALYLCASSQQQYQETQYFGPGTRLLVL.

About this clone itself: A junction boundary mismatches the germline segment, possibly from a read error. The chain couples TRBV28 to TRBJ2-1, with a weak D call TRBD1 (6 bases). CDR1 is MDHEN, CDR2 SYDVKM, per germline. The CDR3 is 14 amino acids. CDR3 sequence (DNA): TGTGCCAGCGGTTTAGGGGGATCCTACAATGAGCAGTTCTTC. Its translation: CASGLGGSYNEQFF.

The V and J genes are TRBV5-6 and TRBJ2-7, with D tentatively TRBD1 or TRBD2 (7 bases each). The CDR3 length is 17 residues. Trimming stripped 4 bases from V and 0 bases from J, with 20 bases between. CDR1 is SGHDT and CDR2 is YYEEEE in the germline V gene. In DNA form, the CDR3 reads TGTGCCAGCAGCCTCGAAGCGGGACAGTGGAGCTCCTACGAGCAGTACTTC. Protein product: CASSLEAGQWSSYEQYF.

V gene TRBV18 combines with J gene TRBJ2-7; 9 bases agree with TRBD2. The V segment lost 1 base and the J segment 0 bases; nucleotides outside the gene matches: 4. Germline values: CDR1 KGHSH, CDR2 LQKENI. The CDR3 consists of 16 residues. CDR3 region: CASSPRGRVTSYEQYF. CDR3 sequence (DNA): TGTGCCAGCTCACCACGCGGGAGGGTAACCTCCTACGAGCAGTACTTC.